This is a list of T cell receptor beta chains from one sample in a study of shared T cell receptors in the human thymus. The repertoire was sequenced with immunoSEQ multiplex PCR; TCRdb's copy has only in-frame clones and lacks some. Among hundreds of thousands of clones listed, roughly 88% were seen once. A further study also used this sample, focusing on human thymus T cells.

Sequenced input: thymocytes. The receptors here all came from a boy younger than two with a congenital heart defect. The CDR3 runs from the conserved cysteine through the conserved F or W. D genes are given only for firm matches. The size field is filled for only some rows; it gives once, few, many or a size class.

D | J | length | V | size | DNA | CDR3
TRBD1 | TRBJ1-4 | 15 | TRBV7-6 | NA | TGTGCCAGCAGCTCCACCAGGGGGGCTAATGAAAAACTGTTTTTT | CASSSTRGANEKLFF
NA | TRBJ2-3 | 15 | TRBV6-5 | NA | TGTGCCAGCAGTTCTCCTCGGGGTGGCACAGATACGCAGTATTTT | CASSSPRGGTDTQYF
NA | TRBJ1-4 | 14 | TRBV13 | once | TGTGCCAGCAGCTTAGGCAGGTTTAATGAAAAACTGTTTTTT | CASSLGRFNEKLFF
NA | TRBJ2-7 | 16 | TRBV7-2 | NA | TGTGCCAGCAGCTTAAATGTTAGCGTTAGCGGCTACGAGCAGTACTTC | CASSLNVSVSGYEQYF
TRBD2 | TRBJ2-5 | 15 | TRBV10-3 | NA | TGTGCCATCAGTGTGGGACTAGCGGGGGGAGAGACCCAGTACTTC | CAISVGLAGGETQYF
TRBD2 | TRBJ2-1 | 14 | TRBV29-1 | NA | TGCAGCGTTGGCGGGACTAGCCCGTACAATGAGCAGTTCTTC | CSVGGTSPYNEQFF
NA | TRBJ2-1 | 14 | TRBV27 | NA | TGTGCCAGCAGGCGGGACTCCTCCTACAATGAGCAGTTCTTC | CASRRDSSYNEQFF
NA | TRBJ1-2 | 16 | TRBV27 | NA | TGTGCCAGCAGTTTATCCCCCCCCGGGACTAACTATGGCTACACCTTC | CASSLSPPGTNYGYTF
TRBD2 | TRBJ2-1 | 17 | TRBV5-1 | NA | TGCGCCAGCAGCTTGGGGGCTGGGGGGACTAGTCTAAATGAGCAGTTCTTC | CASSLGAGGTSLNEQFF
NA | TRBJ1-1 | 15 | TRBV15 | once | TGTGCCACCAGCAGAGATTATAGGAGGAACACTGAAGCTTTCTTT | CATSRDYRRNTEAFF
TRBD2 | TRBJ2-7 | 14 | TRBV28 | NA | TGTGCCAGCAGTCCACTAGCGGGAGATTACGAGCAGTACTTC | CASSPLAGDYEQYF
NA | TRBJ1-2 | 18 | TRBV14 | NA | TGTGCCAGCAGCCAAGCCTGGCCCTCGGGGATCCCCAACTATGGCTACACCTTC | CASSQAWPSGIPNYGYTF
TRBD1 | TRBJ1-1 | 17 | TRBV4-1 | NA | TGCGCCAGCAGCCAAGAAGGGGGGTCAGGGGGCAACACTGAAGCTTTCTTT | CASSQEGGSGGNTEAFF
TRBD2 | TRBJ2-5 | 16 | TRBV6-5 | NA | TGTGCCAGCAGTTCCCTCCGGGGGGGGGCCCGAGAGACCCAGTACTTC | CASSSLRGGARETQYF
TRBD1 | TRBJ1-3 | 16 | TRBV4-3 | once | TGCGCCAGCAGGGAGGACAGGGGGCGCAGAGGAAACACCATATATTTT | CASREDRGRRGNTIYF
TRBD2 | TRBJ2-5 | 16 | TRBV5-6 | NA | TGTGCCAGCAGCTCCGGGACTAGCGAAAACCAAGAGACCCAGTACTTC | CASSSGTSENQETQYF
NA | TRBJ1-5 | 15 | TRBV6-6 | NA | TGTGCCAGCAGCCGCGGGGGAGGGGGCAATCAGCCCCAGCATTTT | CASSRGGGGNQPQHF
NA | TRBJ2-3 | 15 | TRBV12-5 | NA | TGTGCTAGTGGTTTAGGTGGGTTCGGGACAGATACGCAGTATTTT | CASGLGGFGTDTQYF
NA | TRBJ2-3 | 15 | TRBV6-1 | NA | TGTGCCAGCAGTGAAGCGCTGAGGGGCACAGATACGCAGTATTTT | CASSEALRGTDTQYF
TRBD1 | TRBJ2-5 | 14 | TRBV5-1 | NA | TGCGCCAGCAGCTTTAACAGGGGGCAAGAGACCCAGTACTTC | CASSFNRGQETQYF
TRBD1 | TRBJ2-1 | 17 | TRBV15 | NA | TGTGCCACCAGCAGGGGAAGCCCACAGGGGGCTTTGGATGAGCAGTTCTTC | CATSRGSPQGALDEQFF
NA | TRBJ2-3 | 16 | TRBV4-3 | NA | TGCGCCAGCAGCCACGGGGAGACTAGGGACCCAGATACGCAGTATTTT | CASSHGETRDPDTQYF
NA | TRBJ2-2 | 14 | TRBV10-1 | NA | TGCCCCCCCGGGCCGGGACTCAACACCGGGGAGCTGTTTTTT | CPPGPGLNTGELFF
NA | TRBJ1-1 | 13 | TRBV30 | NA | TGTGCCTGGACCATCGTCAGGGACACTGAAGCTTTCTTT | CAWTIVRDTEAFF
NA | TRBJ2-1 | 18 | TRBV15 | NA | TGTGCCACCAGCAGTGAACCAGCCGCGGGTGGCTCCTACAATGAGCAGTTCTTC | CATSSEPAAGGSYNEQFF
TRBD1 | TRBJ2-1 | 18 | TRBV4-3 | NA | TGCGCCAGCAGCCTCCGGACAGGGGCCCCACACTCCTACAATGAGCAGTTCTTC | CASSLRTGAPHSYNEQFF
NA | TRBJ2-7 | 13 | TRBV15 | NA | TGTGCCACCAGCCCCGATCAGTCCTACGAGCAGTACTTC | CATSPDQSYEQYF
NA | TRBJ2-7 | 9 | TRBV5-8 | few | TGTGCCAGCCCCCGCGAGCAGTACTTC | CASPREQYF
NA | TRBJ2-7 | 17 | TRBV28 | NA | TGTGCCAGCAGTTTTTCCGACAGACCAACTCTCTCCTACGAGCAGTACTTC | CASSFSDRPTLSYEQYF
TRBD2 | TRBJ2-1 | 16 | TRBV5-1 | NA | TGCGCCAGCAGCTTGGTAGGCGGGGGCTCCTACAATGAGCAGTTCTTC | CASSLVGGGSYNEQFF
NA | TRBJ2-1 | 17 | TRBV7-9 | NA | TGTGCCAGCAGCTTACCTCCTAGACAGGCCCAATACAATGAGCAGTTCTTC | CASSLPPRQAQYNEQFF
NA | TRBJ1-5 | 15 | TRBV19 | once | TGTGCCAGTAGTATAGGGAGTGAGGGAAATCAGCCCCAGCATTTT | CASSIGSEGNQPQHF
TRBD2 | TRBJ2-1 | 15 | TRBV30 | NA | TGTGCCTGGAGTGTAATGACTAGCGGGGACAATGAGCAGTTCTTC | CAWSVMTSGDNEQFF
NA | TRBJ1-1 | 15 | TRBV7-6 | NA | TGTGCCAGCAGCTTATTCGCAGGGGACCTCACTGAAGCTTTCTTT | CASSLFAGDLTEAFF
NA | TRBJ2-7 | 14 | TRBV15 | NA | TGTGCCACCAGCAGAGTAATGGCGGGCTACGAGCAGTACTTC | CATSRVMAGYEQYF
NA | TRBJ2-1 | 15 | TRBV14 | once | TGTGCCAGCAGCCACTGCACAGAGACCTACAATGAGCAGTTCTTC | CASSHCTETYNEQFF
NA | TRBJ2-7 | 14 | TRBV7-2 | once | TGTGCCAGCAGGCCCACGGCCAGGGGCTACGAGCAGTACTTC | CASRPTARGYEQYF
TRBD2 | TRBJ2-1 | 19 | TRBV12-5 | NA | TGTGCTAGTGGTTTGGTAGCTAGCGGGAGGATCAGCTCCTACAATGAGCAGTTCTTC | CASGLVASGRISSYNEQFF
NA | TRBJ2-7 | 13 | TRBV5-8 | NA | TGTGCCAGCAGCTTAGGAGGGAGTCTCGAGCAGTACTTC | CASSLGGSLEQYF
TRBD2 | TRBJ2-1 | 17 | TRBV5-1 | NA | TGCGCCAGCAGAGCAGCCGGGCAGTTAGCGGGAGCAGGAGAGCAGTTCTTC | CASRAAGQLAGAGEQFF
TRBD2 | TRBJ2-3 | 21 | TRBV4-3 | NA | TGCGCCAGCAGCCAAGAGGGAAGGGAGTCCCGGACTAGCGGGGGCACAGATACGCAGTATTTT | CASSQEGRESRTSGGTDTQYF
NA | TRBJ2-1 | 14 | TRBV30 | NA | TGTGCCTGGAGCCCGACTAGGGGCTACAATGAGCAGTTCTTC | CAWSPTRGYNEQFF